This T cell receptor beta chain was recovered during a study of blood T cell repertoires in COVID-19. This clone was detected once. From germline, CDR1 is GTSNPN and CDR2 SVGIG (reference sequence). V trimming: 2 bases; J trimming: 5 bases; junction bases outside the gene matches: 8. This CDR3 has 16 residues. Using immunoSEQ multiplex PCR, the repertoire was profiled, and TCRdb retains in-frame clones only, with some absent. The sample holds 150,000 or so clones; around four fifths are singletons and the top ten take 20% to 25%. This sequence was found in a woman aged 80 or over with acute or convalescent COVID-19. V usage is TRBV30 and J usage is TRBJ2-2; 10 bases map to TRBD2. Sequences were obtained from peripheral blood. CDR3 DNA: TGTGCCTGGAGTACACTAGCGGGATCCCGAACCGGGGAGCTGTTTTTT. Protein sequence: CAWSTLAGSRTGELFF.